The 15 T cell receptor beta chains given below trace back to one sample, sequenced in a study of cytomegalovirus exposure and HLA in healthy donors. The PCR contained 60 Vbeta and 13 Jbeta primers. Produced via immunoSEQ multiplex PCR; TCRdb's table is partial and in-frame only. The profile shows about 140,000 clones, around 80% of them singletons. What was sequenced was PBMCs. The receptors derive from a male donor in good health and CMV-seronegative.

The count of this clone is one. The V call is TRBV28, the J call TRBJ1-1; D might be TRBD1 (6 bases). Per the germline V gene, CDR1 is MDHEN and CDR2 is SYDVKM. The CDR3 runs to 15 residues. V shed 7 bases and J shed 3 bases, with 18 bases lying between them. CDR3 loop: CASTSGDRLYTEAFF. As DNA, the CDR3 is TGTGCCAGCACTTCAGGGGACCGACTTTACACTGAAGCTTTCTTT.

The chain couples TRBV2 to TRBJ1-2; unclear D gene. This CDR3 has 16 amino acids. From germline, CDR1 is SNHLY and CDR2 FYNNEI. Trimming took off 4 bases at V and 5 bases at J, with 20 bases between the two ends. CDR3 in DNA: TGTGCCAGCAGTGGGTGGGGTGCGGAGGGTTGGTATGGCTACACCTTC. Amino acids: CASSGWGAEGWYGYTF. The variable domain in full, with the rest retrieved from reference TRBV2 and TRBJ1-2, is EPEVTQTPSHQVTQMGQEVILRCVPISNHLYFYWYRQILGQKVEFLVSFYNNEISEKSEIFDDQFSVERPDGSNFTLKIRSTKLEDSAMYFCASSGWGAEGWYGYTFGSGTRLTVV.

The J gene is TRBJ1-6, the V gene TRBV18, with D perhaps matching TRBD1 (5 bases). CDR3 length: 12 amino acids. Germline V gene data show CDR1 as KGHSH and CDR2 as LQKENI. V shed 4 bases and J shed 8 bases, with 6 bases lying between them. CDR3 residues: CASSLRDSPLHF. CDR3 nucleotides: TGTGCCAGCTCACTCAGGGATTCACCCCTCCACTTT.

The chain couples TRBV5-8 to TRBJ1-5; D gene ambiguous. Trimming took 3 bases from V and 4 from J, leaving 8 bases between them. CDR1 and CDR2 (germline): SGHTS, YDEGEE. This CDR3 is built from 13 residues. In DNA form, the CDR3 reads TGTGCCAGCAGCTCAACTTTAAATCAGCCCCAGCATTTT. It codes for CASSSTLNQPQHF.

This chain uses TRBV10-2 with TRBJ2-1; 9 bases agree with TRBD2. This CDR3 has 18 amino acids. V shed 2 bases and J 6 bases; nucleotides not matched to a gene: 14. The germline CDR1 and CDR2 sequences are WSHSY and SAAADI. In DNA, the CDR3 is TGCGCCAGCAGTGAGAGGGGCGGGGGGGTCCCTAAGGGCAATGAGCAGTTCTTC. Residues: CASSERGGGVPKGNEQFF.

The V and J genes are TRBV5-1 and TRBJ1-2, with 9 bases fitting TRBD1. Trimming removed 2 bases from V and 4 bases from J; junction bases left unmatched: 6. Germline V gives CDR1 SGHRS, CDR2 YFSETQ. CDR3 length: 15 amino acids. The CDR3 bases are TGCGCCAGCAGCTTACTATCGACAGGGGGCTATGGCTACACCTTC. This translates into CASSLLSTGGYGYTF.

The CDR3 DNA sequence: TGTGCCAGCAGCTTAGCTATCTCCTACGAGCAGTACTTC. Translation: CASSLAISYEQYF. The rearrangement links TRBV7-2 to TRBJ2-7; D remains unclear. Germline values: CDR1 SGHTA, CDR2 FQGNSA. The CDR3 loop spans 13 amino acids. V lost 0 bases to trimming and J lost 0 bases, with 3 bases between them. Full variable domain (rest looked up from reference TRBV7-2 and TRBJ2-7): GAGVSQSPSNKVTEKGKDVELRCDPISGHTALYWYRQSLGQGLEFLIYFQGNSAPDKSGLPSDRFSAERTGGSVSTLTIQRTQQEDSAVYLCASSLAISYEQYFGPGTRLTVT.

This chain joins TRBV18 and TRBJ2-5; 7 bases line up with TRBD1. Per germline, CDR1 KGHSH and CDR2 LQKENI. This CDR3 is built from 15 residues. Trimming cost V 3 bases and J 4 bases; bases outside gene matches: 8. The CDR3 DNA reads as TGTGCCAGCTCACCTCAGTCGACAGGGACAGAGACCCAGTACTTC. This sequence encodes CASSPQSTGTETQYF. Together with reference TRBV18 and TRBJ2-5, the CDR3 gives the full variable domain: NAGVMQNPRHLVRRRGQEARLRCSPMKGHSHVYWYRQLPEEGLKFMVYLQKENIIDESGMPKERFSAEFPKEGPSILRIQQVVRGDSAAYFCASSPQSTGTETQYFGPGTRLLVL.

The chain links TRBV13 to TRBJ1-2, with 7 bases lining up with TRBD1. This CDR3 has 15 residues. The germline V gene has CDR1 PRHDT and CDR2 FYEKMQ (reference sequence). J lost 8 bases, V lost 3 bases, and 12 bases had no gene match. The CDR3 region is CASSLRGQAVRGYTF. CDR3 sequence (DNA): TGTGCCAGCAGCTTGCGCGGACAGGCCGTCAGGGGCTACACCTTC.

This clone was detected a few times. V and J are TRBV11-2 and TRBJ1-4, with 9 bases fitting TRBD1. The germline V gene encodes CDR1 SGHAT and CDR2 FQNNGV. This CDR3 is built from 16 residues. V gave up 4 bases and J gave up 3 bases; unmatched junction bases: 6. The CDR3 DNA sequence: TGTGCCAGCAGCTCAGACAGGGGGGTGGCTAATGAAAAACTGTTTTTT. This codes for CASSSDRGVANEKLFF.

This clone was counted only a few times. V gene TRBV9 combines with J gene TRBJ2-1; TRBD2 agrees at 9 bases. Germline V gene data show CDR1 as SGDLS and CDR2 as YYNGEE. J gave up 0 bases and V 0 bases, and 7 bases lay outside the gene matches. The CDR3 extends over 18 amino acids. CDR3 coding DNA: TGTGCCAGCAGCGTAGGAGCGGGGGGCCCAGGCTCCTACAATGAGCAGTTCTTC. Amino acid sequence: CASSVGAGGPGSYNEQFF.

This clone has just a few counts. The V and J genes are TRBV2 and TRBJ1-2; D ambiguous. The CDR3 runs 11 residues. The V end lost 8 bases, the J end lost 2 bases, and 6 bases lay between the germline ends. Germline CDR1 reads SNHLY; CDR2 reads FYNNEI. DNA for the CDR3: TGTGCCAGCCGTCAGAACTATGGCTACACCTTC. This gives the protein CASRQNYGYTF. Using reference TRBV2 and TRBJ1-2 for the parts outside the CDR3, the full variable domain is EPEVTQTPSHQVTQMGQEVILRCVPISNHLYFYWYRQILGQKVEFLVSFYNNEISEKSEIFDDQFSVERPDGSNFTLKIRSTKLEDSAMYFCASRQNYGYTFGSGTRLTVV.

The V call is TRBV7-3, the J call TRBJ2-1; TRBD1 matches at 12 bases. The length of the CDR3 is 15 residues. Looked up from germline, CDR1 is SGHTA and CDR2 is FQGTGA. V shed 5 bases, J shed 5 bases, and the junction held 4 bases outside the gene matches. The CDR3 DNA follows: TGTGCCAGCAGCCGGGGGGACAGGGGGCACAATGAGCAGTTCTTC. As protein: CASSRGDRGHNEQFF.

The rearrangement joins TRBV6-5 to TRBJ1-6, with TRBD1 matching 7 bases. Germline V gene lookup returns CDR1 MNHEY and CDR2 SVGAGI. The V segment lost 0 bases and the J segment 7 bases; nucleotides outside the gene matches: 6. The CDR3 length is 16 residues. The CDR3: CASSYSTGLRNSPLHF. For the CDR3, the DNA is TGTGCCAGCAGTTACTCGACAGGGCTAAGGAATTCACCCCTCCACTTT.

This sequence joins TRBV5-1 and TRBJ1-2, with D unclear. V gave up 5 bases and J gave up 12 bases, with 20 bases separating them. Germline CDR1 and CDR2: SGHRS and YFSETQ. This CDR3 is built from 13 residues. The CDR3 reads CASRSDDGEANTF. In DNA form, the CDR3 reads TGCGCCAGCAGATCAGATGACGGGGAAGCTAACACCTTC.